What follows describes a single T cell receptor beta chain. Its antigen remains unknown. These data belong to a study of shared clonotypes between healthy human individuals. Study-level background: The plates for each donor numbered three CD4 naive, three CD4 memory, two CD8 naive and one CD8 memory.

Findings and caveats of the study: Generation probabilities of non-shared clonotypes were lower (relative to those shared by all four donors). Read depth was anticipated to influence clonotype sharing among donors.

The CDR3 sequence is 14 residues long. The J segment lost 5 bases and the V segment lost 7 bases, leaving 5 bases of the junction unmatched. From germline, CDR1 is SNHLY and CDR2 FYNNEI. Roughly 200 ng DNA, 30,000 or so T cell genomes, went into each sorted-subset replicate PCR. TCRdb keeps only in-frame clones here, not all; method: immunoSEQ multiplex PCR. The table includes millions of clones, over 90% detected once. Sequenced input: naive CD4+ T cells from PBMCs. Subset noted: CD45RA+ positively selected. The TCR was taken from a man between 18 and 35 years old in good health. Some clones in this sample may be carry-over from other donors' samples. V is TRBV2 and J is TRBJ2-3; TRBD2 agrees at 11 bases. In nucleotides, the CDR3 is TGTGCCAGCATGGCTAGCGGGAGGAGAGATACGCAGTATTTT. Amino acid sequence: CASMASGRRDTQYF.